What follows are 15 T cell receptor beta chains derived from one specimen sequenced in a study of cytomegalovirus exposure and HLA in healthy donors. A multiplex PCR was run with 60 Vbeta primers and 13 Jbeta primers. Produced via immunoSEQ multiplex PCR; TCRdb's table is partial and in-frame only. This sample carries approximately 120,000 clones, approximately 76% of them seen once, and the ten largest clones take approximately 8.4%. The sequenced sample consisted of PBMCs. These receptor sequences come from a man aged 35 to 55 in good health and CMV-seronegative.

The V gene is TRBV5-4, the J gene TRBJ1-3; TRBD1 aligns across 10 bases. This CDR3 has 14 amino acids. CDR1 and CDR2 (germline): SGHNT, YYREEE (reference sequence). The J segment lost 7 bases and the V segment lost 0 bases, leaving 1 base of the junction unmatched. CDR3 DNA sequence: TGTGCCAGCAGCTTGGGACAGGGGGCCAACACCATATATTTT. Translating gives CASSLGQGANTIYF.

The rearrangement joins TRBV7-2 to TRBJ1-5; D ambiguous. The germline V gene has CDR1 SGHTA and CDR2 FQGNSA. V dropped 5 bases and J dropped 1 base, with 12 bases sitting between them. This CDR3 has 15 amino acids. Written as DNA, the CDR3 is TGTGCCAGCAGCACGCAGGCGGGAAGCAATCAGCCCCAGCATTTT. This encodes CASSTQAGSNQPQHF.

The chain has TRBV28 and TRBJ1-5; perhaps TRBD1 as D (6 bases). Looked up from germline, CDR1 is MDHEN and CDR2 is SYDVKM. The CDR3 contains 15 residues. V was clipped by 2 bases and J by 2 bases, with 10 bases between them. The CDR3 loop is CASSLVRGGNQPQHF. CDR3 nucleotide sequence: TGTGCCAGCAGTTTAGTCAGGGGTGGCAATCAGCCCCAGCATTTT.

The chain has TRBV7-2 and TRBJ2-7, with 10 bases matching TRBD2. V shed 2 bases and J 3 bases; nucleotides not matched to a gene: 4. This CDR3 comprises 15 residues. The germline gives CDR1 SGHTA, CDR2 FQGNSA. The CDR3 bases are TGTGCCAGCAGCTTAAGCGGGGGGGCCCACTACGAGCAGTACTTC. Its protein product is CASSLSGGAHYEQYF. Full variable domain (outside the CDR3, taken from reference TRBV7-2 and TRBJ2-7): GAGVSQSPSNKVTEKGKDVELRCDPISGHTALYWYRQSLGQGLEFLIYFQGNSAPDKSGLPSDRFSAERTGGSVSTLTIQRTQQEDSAVYLCASSLSGGAHYEQYFGPGTRLTVT.

V and J are TRBV4-2 and TRBJ2-7, with 11 bases lining up with TRBD2. CDR3 length: 15 residues. V dropped 5 bases and J dropped 5; count of bases not matched to a gene: 8. Germline V gene data show CDR1 as LGHNA and CDR2 as YNFKEQ. The CDR3 is CASSSLAGGRHEQYF. The CDR3 coding sequence is TGTGCCAGCAGCTCTCTAGCGGGGGGACGACACGAGCAGTACTTC.

The chain joins TRBV9 to TRBJ1-1; the D gene is possibly TRBD1 (6 bases). The germline V gene encodes CDR1 SGDLS and CDR2 YYNGEE. The length of the CDR3 is 13 residues. Trimming cost V 3 bases and J 4 bases, with 10 bases left between them. The CDR3 reads CASSEGGGTEAFF. DNA of the CDR3: TGTGCCAGCAGCGAGGGGGGGGGCACTGAAGCTTTCTTT.

In DNA, the CDR3 is TGTGCCAGCACTACGGGGGACCAGCCCCAGCATTTT. It translates to CASTTGDQPQHF. The chain links TRBV28 to TRBJ1-5; a possible D gene is TRBD1 (5 bases). CDR1 and CDR2 (germline): MDHEN, SYDVKM. The CDR3 is 12 residues long. V gave up 7 bases and J gave up 7 bases, with 11 bases separating them.

This clone was picked up a small number of times. This chain joins TRBV29-1 and TRBJ2-5; 8 nucleotides agree with TRBD1. The end of the DNA aligns better with TRBJ2-7, so the J call may be wrong. The CDR3 is made up of 13 amino acids. Germline V gives CDR1 SQVTM, CDR2 ANQGSEA. The CDR3 reads CSSSGTGASEQYF. The CDR3 nucleotides read TGCAGCTCCTCCGGGACAGGTGCCTCCGAGCAGTACTTC.

Worth noting for this clone: In the same sample, other DNA sequences code for this CDR3. The CDR3 region has the DNA TGCGCCAGCAGCCAAGGGTCGGGTGAGCAGTACTTC. Translated, it gives CASSQGSGEQYF. The rearrangement links TRBV4-3 to TRBJ2-7; no firm D call. This CDR3 spans 12 amino acids. Germline V gene sequence: CDR1 LGHNA, CDR2 YSLEER. V gave up 1 base and J gave up 7 bases, with 8 bases separating them.

The chain joins TRBV4-1 to TRBJ1-6; 7 positions match TRBD1. CDR3 size: 17 residues. V lost 0 bases, J lost 13 bases, and 15 bases stayed unmatched. CDR1 is MGHRA and CDR2 is YSYEKL in the germline V gene. The CDR3 is CASSQDPATGRIGPLHF. The CDR3, as DNA: TGCGCCAGCAGCCAAGATCCCGCGACAGGGAGGATCGGGCCCCTCCACTTT.

The rearrangement joins TRBV9 to TRBJ2-2; D possibly corresponds to TRBD2 (5 bases). Germline CDR1 and CDR2: SGDLS and YYNGEE. V lost 0 bases and J lost 1, with 13 bases in between. This CDR3 spans 17 amino acids. In DNA, the CDR3 is TGTGCCAGCAGCGTAGACGGCGGAGGAAGGAACACCGGGGAGCTGTTTTTT. The encoded protein is CASSVDGGGRNTGELFF.

This clone was observed a few times. This chain links TRBV7-9 with TRBJ1-4; a possible D gene is TRBD1 (5 bases). The CDR3 is made up of 14 amino acids. The germline gives CDR1 SEHNR, CDR2 FQNEAQ (reference sequence). V was trimmed by 5 bases and J by 7 bases, leaving 14 bases between them. The CDR3 protein is CASSLGERGEKLFF. As DNA, the CDR3 is TGTGCCAGCAGCCTAGGAGAAAGGGGTGAAAAACTGTTTTTT.

The chain has TRBV18 and TRBJ2-7; TRBD1 agrees at 10 bases. The V gene's germline CDR1 is KGHSH and CDR2 LQKENI. The ends lost 4 bases at V and 5 bases at J; junction bases unmatched: 8. This CDR3 has 15 amino acids. The CDR3 sequence: CASSHGTGEVNEQYF. In DNA, the CDR3 is TGTGCCAGCTCACACGGGACAGGGGAAGTCAACGAGCAGTACTTC.

This clone is a singleton in its sample. This chain joins TRBV15 and TRBJ1-4, with 9 positions matching TRBD1. The germline gives CDR1 LNHNV, CDR2 YYDKDF (reference sequence). Trimming cost V 3 bases and J 7 bases; bases outside gene matches: 0. There are 13 residues in the CDR3. The CDR3 nucleotides read TGTGCCACCAGCAGGGACAGGGGTGAAAAACTGTTTTTT. Amino acid sequence: CATSRDRGEKLFF.

The J gene is TRBJ2-2, the V gene TRBV2; D possibly corresponds to TRBD1 (6 bases). Germline V gene data show CDR1 as SNHLY and CDR2 as FYNNEI. CDR3 length: 14 residues. V lost 3 bases, J lost 5 bases, and 10 bases lay in between. CDR3 loop: CASSEGARTGELFF. DNA of the CDR3: TGTGCCAGCAGTGAGGGGGCGAGGACCGGGGAGCTGTTTTTT.